Shown below are 23 T cell receptor beta chains from a single sample sequenced in a study of blood T cell repertoires in COVID-19. The assay was immunoSEQ multiplex PCR, and TCRdb's table has in-frame clones only and misses some. The profile covers hundreds of thousands of clones, with roughly 88% appearing a single time and over 1% taken by the ten largest. The sample consisted of PBMCs or T cells enriched from blood (not recorded which). These receptors came from a woman aged 40-49 years with acute COVID-19.

The V call is TRBV30, the J call TRBJ2-6; a weak D match, TRBD2 (6 bases). Per the germline V gene, CDR1 is GTSNPN and CDR2 is SVGIG (reference sequence). The CDR3 loop spans 15 amino acids. Trimming shortened V by 0 bases and J by 2 bases, and 8 bases separated the two germline ends. CDR3 nucleotides: TGTGCCTGGAGTGTCGGAGGGGCTGGGGCCAACGTCCTGACTTTC. Protein product: CAWSVGGAGANVLTF.

The chain employs TRBV6-2 or TRBV6-3 and TRBJ2-7; D possibly corresponds to TRBD2 (6 bases). Germline V CDR1 and CDR2: MNHEY, SVGEGT. V was pared by 4 bases and J by 2 bases, with 15 bases between. The CDR3 totals 15 residues. The CDR3 DNA reads as TGTGCCAGCAGTTCCCCGGAGGGAGACACCTACGAGCAGTACGTC. It is translated as CASSSPEGDTYEQYV.

The chain links TRBV2 to TRBJ1-2; the match to TRBD1 covers 7 bases. Per the germline V gene, CDR1 is SNHLY and CDR2 is FYNNEI. The V segment lost 6 bases and the J segment 1 base; nucleotides outside the gene matches: 11. The CDR3 totals 16 residues. CDR3 sequence reads: CASSERQGPGNYGYTF. CDR3 bases: TGTGCCAGCAGCGAGAGACAGGGCCCCGGTAACTATGGCTACACCTTC. Full variable domain (rest looked up from reference TRBV2 and TRBJ1-2): EPEVTQTPSHQVTQMGQEVILRCVPISNHLYFYWYRQILGQKVEFLVSFYNNEISEKSEIFDDQFSVERPDGSNFTLKIRSTKLEDSAMYFCASSERQGPGNYGYTFGSGTRLTVV.

This sequence joins TRBV5-1 and TRBJ2-1; TRBD2 agrees at 10 bases. Germline CDR1 and CDR2: SGHRS and YFSETQ. The CDR3 has 15 amino acids. The junction had 7 bases not matched to a gene; V was cut back by 3 bases and J by 7 bases. CDR3 sequence (DNA): TGCGCCAGCAGCTCTAGCGGGAGTGTTGCTAATGAGCAGTTCTTC. As protein: CASSSSGSVANEQFF.

The V call is TRBV2, the J call TRBJ2-7, with TRBD1 matching over 9 bases. Looked up from germline, CDR1 is SNHLY and CDR2 is FYNNEI. This CDR3 is built from 12 residues. V dropped 8 bases and J dropped 5; count of bases not matched to a gene: 4. CDR3 sequence (DNA): TGTGCCAGCGCGGACAGGGGCAACGAGCAGTACTTC. Encoded protein: CASADRGNEQYF. Complete variable domain (other parts from reference TRBV2 and TRBJ2-7): EPEVTQTPSHQVTQMGQEVILRCVPISNHLYFYWYRQILGQKVEFLVSFYNNEISEKSEIFDDQFSVERPDGSNFTLKIRSTKLEDSAMYFCASADRGNEQYFGPGTRLTVT.

DNA for the CDR3: TGTGCCACCAGTGACCCCGGACAGGATGAAGGAAACACCATATATTTT. Translation gives CATSDPGQDEGNTIYF. This chain joins TRBV24-1 and TRBJ1-3, with 7 bases matching TRBD1. This CDR3 has 16 residues. Germline CDR1 is KGHDR and CDR2 is SFDVKD. The trim removed 4 bases at V and 4 bases at J, leaving 9 bases unmatched.

The chain links TRBV7-2 to TRBJ1-1, with D perhaps matching TRBD1 (6 bases). CDR3 size: 16 residues. V lost 5 bases, J lost 5 bases, and 21 bases lay in between. CDR1 and CDR2 from the germline V gene are SGHTA and FQGNSA. CDR3 sequence reads: CASSKLYYRDGTEAFF. As DNA, the CDR3 is TGTGCCAGCAGCAAATTATACTACAGGGATGGGACTGAAGCTTTCTTT.

The chain uses TRBV28 and TRBJ1-1; D unclear. Trimming took off 2 bases at V and 9 bases at J, with 16 bases between the two ends. CDR1 and CDR2 from the germline V gene are MDHEN and SYDVKM. This CDR3 contains 14 residues. The DNA for the CDR3 is TGTGCCAGCAGTTTACCCTATACACAGAACAAAGCTTTCTTT. Its translation: CASSLPYTQNKAFF. Complete variable domain (other parts from reference TRBV28 and TRBJ1-1): DVKVTQSSRYLVKRTGEKVFLECVQDMDHENMFWYRQDPGLGLRLIYFSYDVKMKEKGDIPEGYSVSREKKERFSLILESASTNQTSMYLCASSLPYTQNKAFFGQGTRLTVV.

The rearrangement joins TRBV4-2 to TRBJ2-1; 11 nucleotides line up with TRBD2. CDR3 length equals 15 residues. Germline CDR1 is LGHNA and CDR2 is YNFKEQ. V shed 4 bases, J shed 8 bases, and the junction held 7 bases outside the gene matches. CDR3 protein: CASSRELAGVYEQFF. As DNA, the CDR3 is TGTGCCAGCAGCCGAGAACTAGCGGGAGTATATGAGCAGTTCTTC.

V and J are TRBV5-6 and TRBJ2-7; 12 nucleotides line up with TRBD2. Germline V CDR1 and CDR2: SGHDT, YYEEEE. The ends lost 4 bases at V and 6 bases at J; junction bases unmatched: 14. The CDR3 length is 17 residues. The CDR3 DNA follows: TGTGCCAGCAGCCATTCGACTAGCGGGAGAATCGGGGTCGAGCAGTACGTC. Its protein product is CASSHSTSGRIGVEQYV.

This chain links TRBV30 with TRBJ2-1, with D maybe TRBD1 (5 bases). The CDR3 runs 15 residues. The germline V gene has CDR1 GTSNPN and CDR2 SVGIG (reference sequence). Deletions cut 1 base from V and 2 bases from J, with 12 bases between. This CDR3 reads CAWSEGLGPYNEQFF. The CDR3 bases are TGTGCCTGGAGTGAGGGCCTGGGGCCCTACAATGAGCAGTTCTTC. Full variable domain (missing parts from reference TRBV30 and TRBJ2-1): SQTIHQWPATLVQPVGSPLSLECTVEGTSNPNLYWYRQAAGRGLQLLFYSVGIGQISSEVPQNLSASRPQDRQFILSSKKLLLSDSGFYLCAWSEGLGPYNEQFFGPGTRLTVL.

The chain carries TRBV4-2 and TRBJ1-1; the match to TRBD1 covers 9 bases. J lost 4 bases, V lost 4 bases, and 10 bases had no gene match. Per the germline V gene, CDR1 is LGHNA and CDR2 is YNFKEQ. The CDR3 sequence is 16 residues long. This CDR3 is CASSPRDRASSTEAFF. CDR3 nucleotide sequence: TGTGCCAGCAGCCCCCGGGACAGGGCTTCCTCCACTGAAGCTTTCTTT.

This sequence joins TRBV19 and TRBJ2-1; TRBD2 matches 7 bases. The ends lost 3 bases at V and 9 bases at J; junction bases unmatched: 5. The CDR3 totals 13 residues. CDR1 and CDR2 (germline): LNHDA, SQIVND (reference sequence). The CDR3 loop reads CASSIPSGSEQFF. Written as DNA, the CDR3 is TGTGCCAGTAGTATTCCTAGCGGTAGTGAGCAGTTCTTC.

This clone was detected a few times. V usage is TRBV2 and J usage is TRBJ1-5, with D perhaps TRBD1 (5 bases). This CDR3 has 15 residues. Trimming cost V 3 bases and J 2 bases, with 11 bases left between them. Per the germline V gene, CDR1 is SNHLY and CDR2 is FYNNEI. The CDR3 bases are TGTGCCAGCAGTGAGCAGGGATCTGGCAATCAGCCCCAGCATTTT. Translating it yields CASSEQGSGNQPQHF.

This clone was recorded once. The chain links TRBV7-3 to TRBJ2-7, with 11 nucleotides matching TRBD1. This CDR3 is 13 amino acids long. Germline V CDR1 and CDR2: SGHTA, FQGTGA. J gave up 6 bases and V 5 bases, and 3 bases lay outside the gene matches. The chain's CDR3 is CASSQDRGREQYF. The CDR3 bases are TGTGCCAGCAGCCAGGACAGGGGGCGCGAGCAGTACTTC. The full variable domain, rest sourced from reference TRBV7-3 and TRBJ2-7, is GAGVSQTPSNKVTEKGKYVELRCDPISGHTALYWYRQSLGQGPEFLIYFQGTGAADDSGLPNDRFFAVRPEGSVSTLKIQRTERGDSAVYLCASSQDRGREQYFGPGTRLTVT.

This clone was seen more than once but under ten times. The CDR3 coding sequence is TGTGCCAGCAGCGCCGGGTATGTAGCTTTCTTT. It encodes CASSAGYVAFF. The gene calls are TRBV28 and TRBJ1-1; D is undetermined. Germline lookup yields CDR1 MDHEN and CDR2 SYDVKM. Trimming took 6 bases from V and 10 from J, leaving 12 bases between them. The length of the CDR3 is 11 residues.

The V and J genes are TRBV2 and TRBJ1-1, with TRBD1 as a possible D gene (5 bases). The CDR3 runs to 14 residues. Germline CDR1 and CDR2: SNHLY and FYNNEI. The germline V and J ends were trimmed by 7 bases and 5 bases, with 17 bases remaining between them. This chain's CDR3 is CASNQGRGRTEAFF. As DNA, the CDR3 is TGTGCCAGCAATCAGGGAAGGGGTAGGACTGAAGCTTTCTTT.

The chain recombines TRBV4-1 with TRBJ2-7, with TRBD2 identical over 7 bases. CDR1 is MGHRA, CDR2 YSYEKL, per germline. This CDR3 spans 17 amino acids. J gave up 6 bases and V 1 base, and 15 bases lay outside the gene matches. CDR3: CASSQGGSREKTSEQYF. The CDR3 DNA is TGCGCCAGCAGCCAAGGGGGTTCGCGGGAGAAAACGTCCGAGCAGTACTTC.

The CDR3 bases are TGTGCCTGGAGCGGCGGGGATCTAGAGCAGCCCCAGCATTTT. Its translation: CAWSGGDLEQPQHF. The chain employs TRBV30 and TRBJ1-5; D not certain. CDR3 length: 14 amino acids. Germline V lookup: CDR1 GTSNPN, CDR2 SVGIG (reference sequence). V was pared by 3 bases and J by 7 bases, with 16 bases between.

CDR3 residues: CASSKGQGFEQYV. CDR3 coding DNA: TGCGCCAGCAGCAAGGGACAGGGGTTCGAGCAGTACGTC. The chain combines TRBV5-1 with TRBJ2-7; TRBD1 aligns across 10 bases. The CDR3 has 13 amino acids. CDR1 is SGHRS and CDR2 is YFSETQ in the germline V gene. Germline trimming cut 4 bases from V and 6 bases from J; bases unmatched to any gene: 4.

The chain recombines TRBV5-1 with TRBJ1-1, with a possible D match to TRBD1 (5 bases). Trimming removed 0 bases from V and 2 bases from J, with 14 bases in between. This CDR3 is 16 amino acids long. Germline V gene data show CDR1 as SGHRS and CDR2 as YFSETQ. This CDR3 is CASSLGPQGVNTEAFF. In DNA, the CDR3 is TGCGCCAGCAGCTTGGGACCCCAAGGGGTAAACACTGAAGCTTTCTTT. Based on the CDR3 plus reference TRBV5-1 and TRBJ1-1, the full variable domain is KAGVTQTPRYLIKTRGQQVTLSCSPISGHRSVSWYQQTPGQGLQFLFEYFSETQRNKGNFPGRFSGRQFSNSRSEMNVSTLELGDSALYLCASSLGPQGVNTEAFFGQGTRLTVV.

This clone has a handful of counts. The chain couples TRBV9 to TRBJ1-1; the match to TRBD1 covers 10 bases. With 3 bases clipped from V and 1 base from J, the junction kept 9 bases outside the gene matches. The germline V gene has CDR1 SGDLS and CDR2 YYNGEE. This CDR3 spans 17 amino acids. The DNA of the CDR3 is TGTGCCAGCAGCGCACCCGGGACAGGGGTCACGAACACTGAAGCTTTCTTT. Translated, it gives CASSAPGTGVTNTEAFF.

The chain recombines TRBV5-1 with TRBJ1-1; 7 bases agree with TRBD1. V lost 4 bases to trimming and J lost 6 bases; unmatched junction nucleotides: 12. The germline gives CDR1 SGHRS, CDR2 YFSETQ. The CDR3 has 15 residues. CDR3 loop: CASSGGQEVPSEAFF. CDR3 sequence (DNA): TGCGCCAGCAGCGGCGGACAGGAGGTACCATCTGAAGCTTTCTTT.